The clone carrying this T cell receptor (beta chain) appeared a few times. CDR1 and CDR2 from the germline V gene are MDHEN and SYDVKM. V shed 4 bases and J shed 8 bases, with 17 bases lying between them. This CDR3 is 15 amino acids long. The sample comes from a study of blood T cell repertoires in COVID-19. TCRdb keeps only in-frame clones here, not all; method: immunoSEQ multiplex PCR. The sample contains fewer than 200,000 clones, roughly 80% of which appear only once. The receptor comes from a woman in her sixties with COVID-19, enrolled during active disease. The rearrangement joins TRBV28 to TRBJ1-4; D is uncertain. Sequencing input: peripheral blood. This CDR3 is CASSSLAGSGEKLFF. Here the CDR3 DNA reads TGTGCCAGCAGTTCCCTGGCGGGGAGCGGAGAAAAACTGTTTTTT.